This T cell receptor (beta chain) was identified during a study of beta chain features in type 1 diabetes. Study outcomes and limitations: TCRB CDR3s from Type 1 diabetes patients were moderately but significantly shorter in all four CD4+ subsets. VDJ junctions sequenced from type 1 diabetes patients showed fewer insertions and more deletions.

What was sequenced were expressed TCRB transcripts, since all of the isolated RNA had been reverse transcribed. The table came from immunoSEQ multiplex PCR; TCRdb's copy has only in-frame clones and leaves some out. The sample records 500,000 to 800,000 clones, 9.5% to 15% being singletons. On this clone itself: Its antigen is unknown.

CDR3 size: 16 residues. V trimming: 5 bases; J trimming: 5 bases; junction bases outside the gene matches: 14. Germline V gene sequence: CDR1 SGHTA, CDR2 FQGNSA. The sequence derives from a man aged 30 to 45 with type 1 diabetes. The sample taken for sequencing was naive CD4+ T cells from blood. This sequence joins TRBV7-2 and TRBJ2-5; 7 nucleotides agree with TRBD2. This chain's CDR3 is CASSLIPRGGGETQYF. In nucleotides, the CDR3 is TGTGCCAGCAGCCTAATCCCGCGGGGCGGGGGTGAGACCCAGTACTTC.